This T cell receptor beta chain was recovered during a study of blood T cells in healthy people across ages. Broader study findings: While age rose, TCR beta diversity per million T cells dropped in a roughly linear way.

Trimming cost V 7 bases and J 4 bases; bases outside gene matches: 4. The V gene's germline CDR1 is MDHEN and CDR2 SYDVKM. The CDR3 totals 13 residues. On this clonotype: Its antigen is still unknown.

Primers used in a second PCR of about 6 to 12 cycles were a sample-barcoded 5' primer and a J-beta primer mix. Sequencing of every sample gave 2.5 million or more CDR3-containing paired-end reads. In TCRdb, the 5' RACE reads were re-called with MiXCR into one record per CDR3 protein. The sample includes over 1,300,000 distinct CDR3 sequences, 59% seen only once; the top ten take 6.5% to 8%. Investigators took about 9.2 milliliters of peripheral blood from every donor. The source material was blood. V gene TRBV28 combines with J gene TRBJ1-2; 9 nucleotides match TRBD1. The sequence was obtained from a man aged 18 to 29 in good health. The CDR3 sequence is CASIMTGGYGYTF. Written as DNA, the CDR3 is TGTGCCAGCATTATGACAGGGGGCTATGGCTACACCTTC.